The present T cell receptor (beta chain) was sequenced within a study of blood T cell repertoires in COVID-19. Across the whole study: From the United States, Italy and Spain came samples of acute and convalescent COVID-19. T cells, B-cell-depleted T cells, or PBMCs provided the cDNA or gDNA that served as material.

In its sample, this clone was seen once. Measured with immunoSEQ multiplex PCR; TCRdb has only the in-frame clones, and not every one. The repertoire has about 170,000 clones, around 80% of them found once; the top ten carry approximately 4%. The V gene end was trimmed by 3 bases and the J gene end by 4 bases; junction bases not matched to a gene: 11. This CDR3 region has 16 residues. The V gene's germline CDR1 is KGHSH and CDR2 LQKENI. Individuals aged roughly 18 to 95 years were recruited from fewer than 25 US areas. Assignment of participants to cohorts was predicated upon participant-reported clinical history.

The J gene is TRBJ1-2, the V gene TRBV18; 7 bases match TRBD1. The sample consisted of PBMCs or T cells enriched from blood (not recorded which). The receptor's source is a woman aged 45-65 years in a cohort exposed to, infected with or recovered from COVID-19 (not recorded which). Written as DNA, the CDR3 is TGTGCCAGCTCACCTACGATGGAGACAGGGCGCTATGGCTACACCTTC. Translation gives CASSPTMETGRYGYTF.